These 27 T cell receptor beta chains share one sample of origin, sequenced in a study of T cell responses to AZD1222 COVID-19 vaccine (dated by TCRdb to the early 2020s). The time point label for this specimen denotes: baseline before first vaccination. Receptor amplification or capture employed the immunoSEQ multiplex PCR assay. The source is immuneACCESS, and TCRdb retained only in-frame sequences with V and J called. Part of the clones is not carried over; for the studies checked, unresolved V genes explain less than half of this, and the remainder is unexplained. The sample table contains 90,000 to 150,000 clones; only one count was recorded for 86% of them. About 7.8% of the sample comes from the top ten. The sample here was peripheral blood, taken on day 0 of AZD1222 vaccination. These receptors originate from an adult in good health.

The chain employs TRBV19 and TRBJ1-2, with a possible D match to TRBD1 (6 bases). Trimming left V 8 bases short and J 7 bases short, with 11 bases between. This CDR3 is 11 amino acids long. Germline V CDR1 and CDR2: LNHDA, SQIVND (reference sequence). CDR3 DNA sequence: TGTGCCAGTCTCCTACAGGGTGGCTACACCTTC. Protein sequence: CASLLQGGYTF.

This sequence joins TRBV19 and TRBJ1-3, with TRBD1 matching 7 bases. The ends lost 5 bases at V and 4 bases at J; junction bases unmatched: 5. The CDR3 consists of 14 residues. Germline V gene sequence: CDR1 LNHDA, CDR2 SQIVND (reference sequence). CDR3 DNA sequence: TGTGCCAGTAGTCCCACAGGGGTCGGAAACACCATATATTTT. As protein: CASSPTGVGNTIYF. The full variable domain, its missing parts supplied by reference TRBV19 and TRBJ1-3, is DGGITQSPKYLFRKEGQNVTLSCEQNLNHDAMYWYRQDPGQGLRLIYYSQIVNDFQKGDIAEGYSVSREKKESFPLTVTSAQKNPTAFYLCASSPTGVGNTIYFGEGSWLTVV.

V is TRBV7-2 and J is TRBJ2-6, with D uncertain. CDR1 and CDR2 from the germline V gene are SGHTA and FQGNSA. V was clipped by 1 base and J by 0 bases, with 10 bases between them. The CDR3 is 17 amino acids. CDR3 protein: CASSLENSFSGANVLTF. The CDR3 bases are TGTGCCAGCAGCTTAGAGAACTCATTCTCTGGGGCCAACGTCCTGACTTTC.

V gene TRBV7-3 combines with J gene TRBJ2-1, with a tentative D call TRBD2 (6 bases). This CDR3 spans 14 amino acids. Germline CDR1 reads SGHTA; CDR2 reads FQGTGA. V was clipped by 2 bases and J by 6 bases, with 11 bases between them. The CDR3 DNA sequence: TGTGCCAGCAGCTTAGCGGGTAGCGGCAATGAGCAGTTCTTC. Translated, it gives CASSLAGSGNEQFF.

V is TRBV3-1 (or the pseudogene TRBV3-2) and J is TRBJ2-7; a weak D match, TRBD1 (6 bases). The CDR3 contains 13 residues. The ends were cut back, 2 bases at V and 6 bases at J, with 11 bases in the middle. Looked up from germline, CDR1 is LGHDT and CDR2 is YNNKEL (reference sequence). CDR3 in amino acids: CASSQRDRFEQYF. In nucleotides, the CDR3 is TGTGCCAGCAGCCAAAGAGACAGGTTCGAGCAGTACTTC.

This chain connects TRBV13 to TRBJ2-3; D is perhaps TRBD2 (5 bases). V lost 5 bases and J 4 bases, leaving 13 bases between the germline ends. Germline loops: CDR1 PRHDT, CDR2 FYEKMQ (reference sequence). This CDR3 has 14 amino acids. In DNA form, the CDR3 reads TGTGCCAGCAGCCTAGCTAGAGCCGCAGATACGCAGTATTTT. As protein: CASSLARAADTQYF.

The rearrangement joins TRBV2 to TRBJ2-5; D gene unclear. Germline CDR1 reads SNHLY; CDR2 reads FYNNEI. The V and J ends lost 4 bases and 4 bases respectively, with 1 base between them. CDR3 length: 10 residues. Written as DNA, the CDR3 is TGTGCCAGCAGTGTAGAGACCCAGTACTTC. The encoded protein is CASSVETQYF.

CDR3 protein: CASSPLANYGYTF. CDR3 bases: TGCGCCAGCAGCCCCTTAGCTAACTATGGCTACACCTTC. J is TRBJ1-2 and V is TRBV5-1; D is unclear. CDR1 and CDR2 (germline): SGHRS, YFSETQ. The CDR3 is made up of 13 amino acids. Trimming took off 4 bases at V and 0 bases at J, with 7 bases between the two ends.

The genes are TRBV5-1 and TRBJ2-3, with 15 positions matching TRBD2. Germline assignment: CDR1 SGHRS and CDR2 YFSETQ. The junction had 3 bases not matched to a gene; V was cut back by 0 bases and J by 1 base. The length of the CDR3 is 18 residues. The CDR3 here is CASSLGWTSGRGTDTQYF. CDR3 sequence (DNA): TGCGCCAGCAGCTTGGGATGGACTAGCGGGAGGGGCACAGATACGCAGTATTTT. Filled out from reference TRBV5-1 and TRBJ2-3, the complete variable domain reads KAGVTQTPRYLIKTRGQQVTLSCSPISGHRSVSWYQQTPGQGLQFLFEYFSETQRNKGNFPGRFSGRQFSNSRSEMNVSTLELGDSALYLCASSLGWTSGRGTDTQYFGPGTRLTVL.

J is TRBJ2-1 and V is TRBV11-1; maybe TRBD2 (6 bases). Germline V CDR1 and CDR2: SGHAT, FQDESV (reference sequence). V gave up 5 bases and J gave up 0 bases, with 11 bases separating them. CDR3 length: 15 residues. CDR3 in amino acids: CASSRGGSSYNEQFF. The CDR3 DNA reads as TGTGCCAGCAGCCGCGGAGGGAGCTCCTACAATGAGCAGTTCTTC.

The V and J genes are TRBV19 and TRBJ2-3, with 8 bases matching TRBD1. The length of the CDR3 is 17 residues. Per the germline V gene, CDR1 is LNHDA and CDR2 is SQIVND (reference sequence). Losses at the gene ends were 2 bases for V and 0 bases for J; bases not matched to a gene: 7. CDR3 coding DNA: TGTGCCAGTAGTATATCAGTCCGGACAGGGAGCACAGATACGCAGTATTTT. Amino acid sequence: CASSISVRTGSTDTQYF.

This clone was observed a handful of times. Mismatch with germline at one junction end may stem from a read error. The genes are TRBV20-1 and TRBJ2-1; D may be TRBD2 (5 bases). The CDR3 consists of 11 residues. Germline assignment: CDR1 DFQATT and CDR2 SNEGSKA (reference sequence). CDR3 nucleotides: TGCAGTGCCAGAGGGCCGGGCGAGCAGTTCTTC. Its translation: CSARGPGEQFF.

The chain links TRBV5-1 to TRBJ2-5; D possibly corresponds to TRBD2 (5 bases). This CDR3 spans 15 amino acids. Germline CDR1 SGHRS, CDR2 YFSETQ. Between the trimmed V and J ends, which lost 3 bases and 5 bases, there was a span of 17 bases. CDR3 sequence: CASSSQTTIVETQYF. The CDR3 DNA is TGCGCCAGCAGCTCTCAGACTACCATAGTGGAGACCCAGTACTTC.

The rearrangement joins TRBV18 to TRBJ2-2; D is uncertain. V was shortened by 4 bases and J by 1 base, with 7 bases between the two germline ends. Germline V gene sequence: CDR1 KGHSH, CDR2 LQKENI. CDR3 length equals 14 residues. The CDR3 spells CASSLQKNTGELFF. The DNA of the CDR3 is TGTGCCAGCTCACTGCAGAAGAACACCGGGGAGCTGTTTTTT.

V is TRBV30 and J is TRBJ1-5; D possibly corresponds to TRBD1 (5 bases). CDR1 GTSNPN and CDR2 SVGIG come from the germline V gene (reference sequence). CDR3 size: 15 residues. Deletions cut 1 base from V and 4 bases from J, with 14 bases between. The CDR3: CAWSANTGGNQPQHF. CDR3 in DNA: TGTGCCTGGAGTGCGAACACCGGGGGGAATCAGCCCCAGCATTTT. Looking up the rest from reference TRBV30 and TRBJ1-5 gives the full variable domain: SQTIHQWPATLVQPVGSPLSLECTVEGTSNPNLYWYRQAAGRGLQLLFYSVGIGQISSEVPQNLSASRPQDRQFILSSKKLLLSDSGFYLCAWSANTGGNQPQHFGDGTRLSIL.

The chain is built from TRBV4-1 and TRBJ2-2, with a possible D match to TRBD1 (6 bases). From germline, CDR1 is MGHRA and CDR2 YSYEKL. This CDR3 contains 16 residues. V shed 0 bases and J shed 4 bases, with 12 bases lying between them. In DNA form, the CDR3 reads TGCGCCAGCAGCCAAGAAGGCAGGGGCGCCACCGGGGAGCTGTTTTTT. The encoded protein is CASSQEGRGATGELFF.

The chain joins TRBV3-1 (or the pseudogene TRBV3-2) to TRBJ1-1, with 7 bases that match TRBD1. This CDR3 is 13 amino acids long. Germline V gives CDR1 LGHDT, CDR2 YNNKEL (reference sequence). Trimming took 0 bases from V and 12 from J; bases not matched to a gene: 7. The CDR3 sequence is CASSQDMDRRTFF. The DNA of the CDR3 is TGTGCCAGCAGCCAAGATATGGACAGGCGAACTTTCTTT.

Written as DNA, the CDR3 is TGTGCCAGCACCGACAAATACGAGCAGTACTTC. Translation: CASTDKYEQYF. The rearrangement joins TRBV28 to TRBJ2-7, with D unclear. The V and J ends lost 7 bases and 4 bases respectively, with 8 bases between them. Germline lookup yields CDR1 MDHEN and CDR2 SYDVKM. The CDR3 totals 11 residues.

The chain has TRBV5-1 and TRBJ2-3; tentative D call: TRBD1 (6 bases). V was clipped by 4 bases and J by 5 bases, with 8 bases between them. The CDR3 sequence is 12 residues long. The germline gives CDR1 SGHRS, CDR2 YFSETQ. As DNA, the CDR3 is TGCGCCAGCAGCCAGGGGTTAGATACGCAGTATTTT. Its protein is CASSQGLDTQYF.

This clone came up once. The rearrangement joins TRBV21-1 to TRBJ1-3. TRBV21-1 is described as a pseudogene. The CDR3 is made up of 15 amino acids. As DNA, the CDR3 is TGTGCCAGCAGCGGTTCCTCGTCGGAAGGAAACACCATATATTTT. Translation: CASSGSSSEGNTIYF.

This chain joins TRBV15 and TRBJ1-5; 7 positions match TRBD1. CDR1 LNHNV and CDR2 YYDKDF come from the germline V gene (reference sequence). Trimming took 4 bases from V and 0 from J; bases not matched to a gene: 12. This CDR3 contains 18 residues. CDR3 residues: CATSTHRGSVISNQPQHF. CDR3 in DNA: TGTGCCACCAGCACTCACAGGGGTTCGGTAATTAGCAATCAGCCCCAGCATTTT.

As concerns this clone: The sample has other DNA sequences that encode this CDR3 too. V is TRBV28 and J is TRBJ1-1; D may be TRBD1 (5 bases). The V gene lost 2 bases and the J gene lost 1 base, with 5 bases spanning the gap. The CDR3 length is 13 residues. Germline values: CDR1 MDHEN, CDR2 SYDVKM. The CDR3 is CASSLTGNTEAFF. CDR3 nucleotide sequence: TGTGCCAGCAGTTTAACAGGGAACACTGAAGCTTTCTTT.

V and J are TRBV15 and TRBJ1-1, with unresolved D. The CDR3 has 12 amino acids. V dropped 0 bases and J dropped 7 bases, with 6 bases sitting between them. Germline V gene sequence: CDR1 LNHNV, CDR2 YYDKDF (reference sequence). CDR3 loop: CATSRDENEAFF. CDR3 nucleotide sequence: TGTGCCACCAGCAGAGACGAGAATGAAGCTTTCTTT. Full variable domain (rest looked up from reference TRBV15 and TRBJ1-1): DAMVIQNPRYQVTQFGKPVTLSCSQTLNHNVMYWYQQKSSQAPKLLFHYYDKDFNNEADTPDNFQSRRPNTSFCFLDIRSPGLGDTAMYLCATSRDENEAFFGQGTRLTVV.

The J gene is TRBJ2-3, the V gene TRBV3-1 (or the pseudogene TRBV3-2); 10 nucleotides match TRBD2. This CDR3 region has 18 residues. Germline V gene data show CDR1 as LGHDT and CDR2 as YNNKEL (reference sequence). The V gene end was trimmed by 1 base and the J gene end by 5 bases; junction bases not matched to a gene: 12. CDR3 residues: CASSQGLAGVPLVDTQYF. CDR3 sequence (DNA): TGTGCCAGCAGCCAAGGCCTAGCGGGAGTTCCCCTGGTAGATACGCAGTATTTT.

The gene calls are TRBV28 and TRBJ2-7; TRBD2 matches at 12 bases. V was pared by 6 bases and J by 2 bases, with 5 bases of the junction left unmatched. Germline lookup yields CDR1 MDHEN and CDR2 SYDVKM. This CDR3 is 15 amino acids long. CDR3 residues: CASSLLAGGPYEQYF. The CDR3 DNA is TGTGCCAGCAGCCTACTAGCGGGAGGACCCTACGAGCAGTACTTC.

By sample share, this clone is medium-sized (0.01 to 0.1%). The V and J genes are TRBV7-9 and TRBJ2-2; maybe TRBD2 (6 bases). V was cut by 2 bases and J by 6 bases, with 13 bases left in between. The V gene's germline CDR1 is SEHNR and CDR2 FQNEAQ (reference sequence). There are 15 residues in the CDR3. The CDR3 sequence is CASSLPGALSGELFF. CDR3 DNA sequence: TGTGCCAGCAGCTTACCGGGAGCTCTGTCCGGGGAGCTGTTTTTT.

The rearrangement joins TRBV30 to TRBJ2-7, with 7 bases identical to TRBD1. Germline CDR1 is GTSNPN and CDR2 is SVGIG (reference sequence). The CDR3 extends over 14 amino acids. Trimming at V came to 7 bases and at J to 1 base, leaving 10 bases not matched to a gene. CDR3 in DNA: TGTGCCTACTTCCACCGGGACAGATCCTACGAGCAGTACTTC. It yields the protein CAYFHRDRSYEQYF.